Below, one T cell receptor beta chain is given with its context. Its antigen is unidentified. These data belong to a study of shared clonotypes between healthy human individuals. Overall study context: Three plates each covered CD4 naive and memory; CD8 naive two, CD8 memory one.

Findings of the study overall: Clonotypes which were not shared had lower generation probabilities than clonotypes that all four donors shared. Clonotype sharing among the donors was expected to vary with sequencing depth.

The CDR3 runs to 16 residues. V lost 0 bases to trimming and J lost 0 bases, with 10 bases between them. Germline CDR1 reads SGHNT; CDR2 reads YYREEE (reference sequence). Clones were sequenced by immunoSEQ multiplex PCR, and TCRdb holds only the in-frame ones, with some missing. Here the sample spans about 960,000 clones, 70% to 85% being singletons. The receptor was derived from a man aged 18 to 29 in good health. What was sequenced was memory CD4+ T cells sorted from blood. Specified subset: CD45RA-negative fraction. The V call is TRBV5-4, the J call TRBJ2-1; D is unclear. CDR3 nucleotides: TGTGCCAGCAGCTTGGATTTGGTAAGCTCCTACAATGAGCAGTTCTTC. Translating it yields CASSLDLVSSYNEQFF.